This T cell receptor beta chain comes out of a study of T cells after yellow fever vaccination. Findings and limits, study-wide: Reappearing after the booster were most of the clones from primary vaccination (roughly 95% CD4, 88% CD8). It was the secondary response that reached its peak faster, day 5 versus 15, but it was weaker.

Conversion of TCR transcripts into cDNA relied on 5'RACE template switching, which added a universal primer site and UMIs. TCRdb re-analysed the 5' RACE reads in MiXCR, keeping a single row per CDR3 protein. The profile shows about 150,000 distinct CDR3 sequences, approximately 6.2% of them singletons. This clonotype was counted ten times or more. Its antigen remains unidentified. The sequencing here drew on CD4+ T cells sorted from PBMCs, taken on the day of the first yellow fever vaccination. This receptor was identified in a man between 18 and 35 years old who received the YFV17D yellow fever vaccine.

CDR3 in amino acids: CASRDRLGEKLFF. The CDR3 DNA sequence: TGCGCCAGCAGAGACAGGTTGGGGGAAAAACTGTTTTTT. The chain combines TRBV10-2 with TRBJ1-4; maybe TRBD1 (6 bases). CDR1 WSHSY and CDR2 SAAADI come from the germline V gene. The CDR3 extends over 13 amino acids. Deletions cut 6 bases from V and 8 bases from J, with 13 bases between.